The 7 T cell receptor beta chains below were found in one sample sequenced in a study of blood T cell repertoires in COVID-19 (dated by TCRdb to 2018 to 2021). Libraries were prepared through the immunoSEQ multiplex PCR assay. This is the immuneACCESS table as TCRdb keeps it, with only in-frame sequences that have V and J called. A part of the clones is gone; compared with another copy, unresolved V genes explain less than half, and the rest is unexplained. Within this sample are 130,000 or so clones, with almost 70% of them counted one time only. Over 2% of the sample comes from the top ten. Sequenced material: peripheral blood. Receptors originate from a woman between 65 and 79 years old with acute or convalescent COVID-19.

The chain combines TRBV7-9 with TRBJ2-2, with D perhaps TRBD1 (5 bases). The V end lost 1 base, the J end lost 6 bases, and 6 bases lay between the germline ends. The germline gives CDR1 SEHNR, CDR2 FQNEAQ (reference sequence). The CDR3 is 13 amino acids. The CDR3 reads CASSLEGPGELFF. The CDR3 DNA sequence: TGTGCCAGCAGCTTAGAGGGGCCCGGGGAGCTGTTTTTT.

V usage is TRBV18 and J usage is TRBJ1-2; 10 bases map to TRBD1. The J segment lost 4 bases and the V segment lost 4 bases, leaving 9 bases of the junction unmatched. The CDR3 length is 16 residues. Germline CDR1 reads KGHSH; CDR2 reads LQKENI. In DNA, the CDR3 is TGTGCCAGCTCACGGCGCCCCGGACAGGGGGGCTATGGCTACACCTTC. Translation gives CASSRRPGQGGYGYTF.

Remarks on this clone: Other DNA sequences in this sample translate to the same CDR3. The chain employs TRBV5-1 and TRBJ2-3; TRBD2 is a possible D gene (6 bases). Germline assignment: CDR1 SGHRS and CDR2 YFSETQ. The V and J ends lost 4 bases and 2 bases respectively, with 11 bases between them. CDR3 length: 14 residues. For the CDR3, the DNA is TGCGCCAGCAGCGTTGGACTAATCACAGATACGCAGTATTTT. Translation gives CASSVGLITDTQYF.

This chain links TRBV3-1 (or the pseudogene TRBV3-2) with TRBJ2-3; no definite D call. The CDR3 loop spans 13 amino acids. CDR1 is LGHDT, CDR2 YNNKEL, per germline (reference sequence). The V and J ends lost 0 bases and 4 bases respectively, with 5 bases between them. The CDR3 protein is CASSQDGPDTQYF. For the CDR3, the DNA is TGTGCCAGCAGCCAAGATGGCCCAGATACGCAGTATTTT.

J is TRBJ2-7 and V is TRBV27, with TRBD1 as a possible D gene (6 bases). Germline CDR1 MNHEY, CDR2 SMNVEV (reference sequence). The CDR3 has 15 amino acids. V lost 8 bases to trimming and J lost 5 bases, with 22 bases between them. For the CDR3, the DNA is TGTGCCAGCGCGCCATTACAGGGCGTTGTCCACGAGCAGTACTTC. It is translated as CASAPLQGVVHEQYF.

The chain combines TRBV7-2 with TRBJ1-2; 9 bases align to TRBD1. The V segment lost 3 bases and the J segment 2 bases; nucleotides outside the gene matches: 4. In germline, CDR1 is SGHTA, CDR2 FQGNSA. This CDR3 is 15 amino acids long. The CDR3 nucleotides are TGTGCCAGCAGCTTCGGGACAGGGAAGAACTATGGCTACACCTTC. Protein sequence: CASSFGTGKNYGYTF.

V usage is TRBV19 and J usage is TRBJ2-2; 8 bases fit TRBD2. The CDR3 extends over 17 amino acids. V lost 6 bases, J lost 0 bases, and 9 bases stayed unmatched. CDR1 and CDR2 from the germline V gene are LNHDA and SQIVND (reference sequence). The CDR3 coding sequence is TGTGCCAGTAGGGCGATCGGGGGGGAAACGAACACCGGGGAGCTGTTTTTT. Translating gives CASRAIGGETNTGELFF.